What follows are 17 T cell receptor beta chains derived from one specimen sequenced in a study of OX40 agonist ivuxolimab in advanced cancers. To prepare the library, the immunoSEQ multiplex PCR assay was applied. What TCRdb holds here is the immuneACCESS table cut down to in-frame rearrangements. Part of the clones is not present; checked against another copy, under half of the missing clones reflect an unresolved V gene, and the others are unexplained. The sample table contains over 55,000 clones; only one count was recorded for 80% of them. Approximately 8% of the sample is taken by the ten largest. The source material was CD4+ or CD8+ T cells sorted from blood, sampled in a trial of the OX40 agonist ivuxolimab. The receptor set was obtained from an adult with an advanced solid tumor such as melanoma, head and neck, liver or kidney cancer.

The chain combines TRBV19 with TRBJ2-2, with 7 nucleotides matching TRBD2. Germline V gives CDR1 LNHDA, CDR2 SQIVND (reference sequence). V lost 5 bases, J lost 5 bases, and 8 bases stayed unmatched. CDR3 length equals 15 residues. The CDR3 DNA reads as TGTGCCAGTAGTTTAAGAACTAGCGTGACCGGGGAGCTGTTTTTT. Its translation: CASSLRTSVTGELFF.

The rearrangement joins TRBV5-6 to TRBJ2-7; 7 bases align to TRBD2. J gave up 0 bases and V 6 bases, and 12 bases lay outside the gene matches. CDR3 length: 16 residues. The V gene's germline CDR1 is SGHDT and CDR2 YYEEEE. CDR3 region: CASTNLGAGSSYEQYV. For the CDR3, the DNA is TGTGCCAGCACCAACTTGGGAGCGGGGAGCTCCTACGAGCAGTACGTC.

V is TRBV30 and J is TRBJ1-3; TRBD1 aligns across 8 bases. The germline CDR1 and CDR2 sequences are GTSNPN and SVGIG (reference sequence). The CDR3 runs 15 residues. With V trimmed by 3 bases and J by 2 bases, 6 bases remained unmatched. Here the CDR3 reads CAWRAPGQAGNTIYF. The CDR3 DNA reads TGTGCCTGGAGAGCCCCGGGACAGGCTGGAAACACCATATATTTT.

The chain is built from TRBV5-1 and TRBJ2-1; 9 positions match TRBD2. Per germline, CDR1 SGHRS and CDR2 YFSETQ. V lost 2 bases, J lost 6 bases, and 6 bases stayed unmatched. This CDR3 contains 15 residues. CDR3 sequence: CASSFSAGGANEQFF. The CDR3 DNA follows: TGCGCCAGCAGCTTCTCAGCGGGGGGCGCCAATGAGCAGTTCTTC.

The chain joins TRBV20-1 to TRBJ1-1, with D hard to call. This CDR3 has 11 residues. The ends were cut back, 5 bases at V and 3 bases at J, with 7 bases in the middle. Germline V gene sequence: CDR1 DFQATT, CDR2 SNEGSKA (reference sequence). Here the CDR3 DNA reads TGCAGTGCTTTACAGCACACTGAAGCTTTCTTT. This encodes CSALQHTEAFF.

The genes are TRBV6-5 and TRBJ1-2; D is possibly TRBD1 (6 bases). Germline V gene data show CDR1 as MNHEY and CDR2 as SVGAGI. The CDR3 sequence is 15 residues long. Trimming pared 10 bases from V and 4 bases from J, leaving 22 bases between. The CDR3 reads CATEPGRGTTYGYTF. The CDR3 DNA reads TGTGCCACCGAGCCGGGGCGGGGGACAACCTATGGCTACACCTTC.

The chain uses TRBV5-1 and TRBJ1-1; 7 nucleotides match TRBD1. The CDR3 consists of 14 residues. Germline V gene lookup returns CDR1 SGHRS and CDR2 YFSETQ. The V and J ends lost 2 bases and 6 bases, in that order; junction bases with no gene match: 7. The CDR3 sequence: CASSFDRVGAEAFF. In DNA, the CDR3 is TGCGCCAGCAGCTTCGACAGGGTCGGCGCTGAAGCTTTCTTT.

The CDR3 DNA is TGTGCCAGCAGCTCCCGGACTAGCGGCCAGGGGTGGGGTGAGCAGTTCTTC. Translating it yields CASSSRTSGQGWGEQFF. The rearrangement links TRBV11-2 to TRBJ2-1, with 10 nucleotides matching TRBD2. J was trimmed by 9 bases and V by 4 bases; bases with no gene match: 15. The germline V gene has CDR1 SGHAT and CDR2 FQNNGV. This CDR3 has 17 amino acids.

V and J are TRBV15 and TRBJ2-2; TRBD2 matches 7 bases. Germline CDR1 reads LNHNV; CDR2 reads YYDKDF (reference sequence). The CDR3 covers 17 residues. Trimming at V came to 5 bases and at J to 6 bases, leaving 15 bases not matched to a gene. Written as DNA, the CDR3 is TGTGCCACCAGCGGGAGGGCTCAGCTCTCATCGTCCGGGGAGCTGTTTTTT. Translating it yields CATSGRAQLSSSGELFF.

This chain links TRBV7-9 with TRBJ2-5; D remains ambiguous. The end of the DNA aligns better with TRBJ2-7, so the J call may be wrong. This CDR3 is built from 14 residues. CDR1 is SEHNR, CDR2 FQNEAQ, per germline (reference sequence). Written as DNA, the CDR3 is TGTGCCAGCAGCTTACATACAAAACCCTACGAGCAGTACTTC. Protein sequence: CASSLHTKPYEQYF.

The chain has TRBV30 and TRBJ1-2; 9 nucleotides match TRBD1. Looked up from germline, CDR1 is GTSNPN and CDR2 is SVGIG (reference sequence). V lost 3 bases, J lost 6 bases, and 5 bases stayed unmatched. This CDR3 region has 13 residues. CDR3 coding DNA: TGTGCCTGGAGGGACAGGGGATTCGATGGCTACACCTTC. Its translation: CAWRDRGFDGYTF.

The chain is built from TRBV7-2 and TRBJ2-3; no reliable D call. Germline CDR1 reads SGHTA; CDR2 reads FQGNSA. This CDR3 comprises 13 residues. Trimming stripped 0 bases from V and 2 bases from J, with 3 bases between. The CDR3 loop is CASSLAFTDTQYF. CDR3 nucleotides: TGTGCCAGCAGCTTAGCTTTCACAGATACGCAGTATTTT.

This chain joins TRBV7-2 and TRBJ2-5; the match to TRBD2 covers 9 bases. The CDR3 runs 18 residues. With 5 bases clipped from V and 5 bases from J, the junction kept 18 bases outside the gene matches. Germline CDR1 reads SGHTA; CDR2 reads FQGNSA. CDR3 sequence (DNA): TGTGCCAGCAGCCCATCTTGGAGCGGGAGGTACCCCAGGGAGACCCAGTACTTC. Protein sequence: CASSPSWSGRYPRETQYF. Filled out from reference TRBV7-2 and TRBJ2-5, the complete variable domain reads GAGVSQSPSNKVTEKGKDVELRCDPISGHTALYWYRQSLGQGLEFLIYFQGNSAPDKSGLPSDRFSAERTGGSVSTLTIQRTQQEDSAVYLCASSPSWSGRYPRETQYFGPGTRLLVL.

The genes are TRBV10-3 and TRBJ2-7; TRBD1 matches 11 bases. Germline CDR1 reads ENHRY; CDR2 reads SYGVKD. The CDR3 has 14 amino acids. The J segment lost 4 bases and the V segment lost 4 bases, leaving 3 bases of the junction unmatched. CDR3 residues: CAISGTGGRYEQYF. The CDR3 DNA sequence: TGTGCCATCAGTGGGACAGGGGGCCGTTACGAGCAGTACTTC.

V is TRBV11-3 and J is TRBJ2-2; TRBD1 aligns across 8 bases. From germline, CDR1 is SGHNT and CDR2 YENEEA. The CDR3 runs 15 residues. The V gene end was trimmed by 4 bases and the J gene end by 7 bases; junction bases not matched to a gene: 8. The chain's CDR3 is CASSSLGQGGGELFF. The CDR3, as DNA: TGTGCCAGCAGCTCCTTAGGACAGGGTGGCGGGGAGCTGTTTTTT.

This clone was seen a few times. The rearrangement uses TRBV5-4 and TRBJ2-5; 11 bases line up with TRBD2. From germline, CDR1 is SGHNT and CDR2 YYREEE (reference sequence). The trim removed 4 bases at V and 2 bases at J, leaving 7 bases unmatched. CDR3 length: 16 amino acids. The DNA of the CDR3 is TGTGCCAGCAGCCATGGACTAGCGGGTTATCAAGAGACCCAGTACTTC. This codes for CASSHGLAGYQETQYF.

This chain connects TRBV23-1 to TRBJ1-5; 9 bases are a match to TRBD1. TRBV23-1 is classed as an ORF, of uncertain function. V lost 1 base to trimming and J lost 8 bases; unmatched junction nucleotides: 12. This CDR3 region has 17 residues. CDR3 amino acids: CASSQWGGTGGREPQHF. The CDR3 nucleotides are TGCGCCAGCAGTCAATGGGGAGGCACAGGGGGCAGGGAGCCCCAGCATTTT.